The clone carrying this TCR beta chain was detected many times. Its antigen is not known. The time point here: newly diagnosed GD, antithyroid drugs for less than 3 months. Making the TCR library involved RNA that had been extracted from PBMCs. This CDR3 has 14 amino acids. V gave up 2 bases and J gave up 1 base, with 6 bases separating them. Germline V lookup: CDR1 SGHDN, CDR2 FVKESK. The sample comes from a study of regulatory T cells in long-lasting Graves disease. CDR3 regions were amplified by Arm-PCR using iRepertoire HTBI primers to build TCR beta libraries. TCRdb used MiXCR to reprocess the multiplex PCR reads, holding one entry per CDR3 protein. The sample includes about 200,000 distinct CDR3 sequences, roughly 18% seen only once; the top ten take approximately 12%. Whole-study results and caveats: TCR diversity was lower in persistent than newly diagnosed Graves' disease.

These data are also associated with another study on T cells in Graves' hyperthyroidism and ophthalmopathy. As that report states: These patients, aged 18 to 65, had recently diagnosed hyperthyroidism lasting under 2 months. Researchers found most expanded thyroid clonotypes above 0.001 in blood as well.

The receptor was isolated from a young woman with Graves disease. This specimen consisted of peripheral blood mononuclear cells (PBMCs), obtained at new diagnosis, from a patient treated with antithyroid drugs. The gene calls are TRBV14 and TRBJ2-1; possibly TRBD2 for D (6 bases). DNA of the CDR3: TGTGCCAGCAGCCAACGGGGGTCCTACAATGAGCAGTTCTTC. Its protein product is CASSQRGSYNEQFF.